This record covers a single TCR beta chain. Its antigen is unidentified. These data come from a study of chemoradiotherapy in HPV16-positive cancers. Study at large: Functional T-cell assays on a couple of HPV16-positive patients' cells defined candidate HPV-specific clones and common TCR motifs. Whole-study findings and limits: In HPV16-positive patients, HPV-responsive T-cell expansion tracked better recurrence-free survival.

The germline V gene has CDR1 SEHNR and CDR2 FQNEAQ (reference sequence). This CDR3 is built from 14 residues. Trimming cost V 2 bases and J 6 bases, with 10 bases left between them. Libraries were prepared by immunoSEQ multiplex PCR; TCRdb keeps only in-frame clonotypes and omits some of them. The sample has about 68,000 clones, about 88% seen once. The specimen was blood, collected from a patient who underwent chemoradiotherapy. V is TRBV7-9 and J is TRBJ2-2; D remains ambiguous. The TCR sequence derives from a human donor with HPV-associated anogenital cancer. In nucleotides, the CDR3 is TGTGCCAGCAGCTTAATATCCGGGCCCGGGGAGCTGTTTTTT. Its translation is CASSLISGPGELFF.